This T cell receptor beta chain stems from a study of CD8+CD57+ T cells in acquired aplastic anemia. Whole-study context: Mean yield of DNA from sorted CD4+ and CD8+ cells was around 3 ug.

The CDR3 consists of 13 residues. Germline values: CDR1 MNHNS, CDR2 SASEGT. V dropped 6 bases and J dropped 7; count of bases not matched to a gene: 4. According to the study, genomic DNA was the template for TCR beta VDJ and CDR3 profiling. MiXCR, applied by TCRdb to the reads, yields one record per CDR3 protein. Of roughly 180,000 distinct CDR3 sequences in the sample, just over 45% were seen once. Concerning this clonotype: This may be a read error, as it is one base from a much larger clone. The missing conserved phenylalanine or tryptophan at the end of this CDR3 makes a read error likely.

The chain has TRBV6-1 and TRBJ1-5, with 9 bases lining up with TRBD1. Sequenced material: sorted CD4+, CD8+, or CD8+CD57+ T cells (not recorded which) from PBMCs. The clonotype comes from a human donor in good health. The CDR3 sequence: CASRQGARQPQHV. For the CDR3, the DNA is TGTGCCAGCAGACAGGGGGCACGACAGCCCCAGCATGTT.